These 17 T cell receptor beta chains came from one sample sequenced in a study of T cell repertoires in cytomegalovirus infection. MiXCR, run by TCRdb on the reads, gives a single entry per CDR3 protein. The sample includes about 830,000 distinct CDR3 sequences, 30% to 35% of them seen just once. What these receptors recognize is not known. The sample here was cultured CD8+ T cells from PBMCs, taken from culture after CMV antigen stimulation. The receptors derive from a human donor in good health (CMV status not recorded). Some clones in this sample may be carry-over from other donors' samples.

This rearrangement joins TRBV5-1 to TRBJ2-5, with 12 bases that match TRBD2. The CDR3 length is 16 residues. Germline CDR1 SGHRS, CDR2 YFSETQ. V lost 0 bases and J lost 2; bases outside the gene matches: 2. CDR3 protein: CASSLVTSGRQETQYF. CDR3 bases: TGCGCCAGCAGCTTGGTGACTAGCGGGAGACAAGAGACCCAGTACTTC.

In its sample, this clonotype was seen a few times. The chain has TRBV27 and TRBJ1-6, with 9 positions matching TRBD1. The V segment lost 3 bases and the J segment 12 bases; nucleotides outside the gene matches: 6. The CDR3 loop spans 14 amino acids. Germline CDR1 reads MNHEY; CDR2 reads SMNVEV (reference sequence). The CDR3 sequence: CASSFGQGREPLHF. The CDR3 bases are TGTGCCAGCAGTTTTGGACAGGGGCGTGAACCCCTCCACTTT.

This chain joins TRBV7-2 and TRBJ1-6; the match to TRBD1 covers 8 bases. The CDR3 runs to 14 residues. The V gene end was trimmed by 5 bases and the J gene end by 6 bases; junction bases not matched to a gene: 3. In germline, CDR1 is SGHTA, CDR2 FQGNSA. The CDR3 DNA is TGTGCCAGCAGCCCACAGGGGGGTAATTCACCCCTCCACTTT. Translated, it gives CASSPQGGNSPLHF.

This clonotype occurred a few times. One base away lies a much larger clone, so this may be a sequencing read error. The chain combines TRBV7-8 with TRBJ2-7; TRBD1 matches 8 bases. Germline V gives CDR1 SGHVS, CDR2 FQNEAQ. Unmatched junction bases numbered 3, after V lost 1 base and J lost 1 base. The CDR3 length is 15 residues. CDR3 bases: TGTGCCAGCAGCTTAGGGGGACAGGAATCCTACGAGCAGTACGTC. Translated, it gives CASSLGGQESYEQYV.

This clonotype appeared a few times. The chain links TRBV7-9 to TRBJ2-5, with TRBD1 as a possible D gene (6 bases). The V end was cut by 6 bases, the J end by 5 bases, with 16 bases between. This CDR3 comprises 14 residues. Germline CDR1 reads SEHNR; CDR2 reads FQNEAQ (reference sequence). CDR3 residues: CASSHRDTGETQYF. The DNA of the CDR3 is TGTGCCAGCAGTCACAGGGACACCGGGGAGACCCAGTACTTC.

V gene TRBV27 combines with J gene TRBJ1-1; tentatively, D is TRBD1 (5 bases). The ends were cut back, 7 bases at V and 6 bases at J, with 18 bases in the middle. CDR1 and CDR2 from the germline V gene are MNHEY and SMNVEV (reference sequence). The CDR3 totals 14 residues. CDR3: CASKGFMGLAEAFF. CDR3 nucleotide sequence: TGTGCCAGCAAGGGGTTTATGGGGCTCGCTGAAGCTTTCTTT.

This clonotype was observed a few times. J is TRBJ2-7 and V is TRBV6-2 or TRBV6-3; maybe TRBD1 (5 bases). The CDR3 extends over 16 amino acids. Germline CDR1 MNHEY, CDR2 SVGEGT. Deletions cut 0 bases from V and 0 bases from J, with 12 bases between. CDR3 in amino acids: CASSYSYTGASYEQYV. The CDR3 DNA is TGTGCCAGCAGTTACTCGTACACTGGGGCCTCCTACGAGCAGTACGTC.

V is TRBV2 and J is TRBJ1-5; D gene ambiguous. This CDR3 is built from 13 residues. Germline CDR1 reads SNHLY; CDR2 reads FYNNEI. V was cut by 3 bases and J by 3 bases, with 6 bases left in between. The CDR3 DNA follows: TGTGCCAGCAGTGAGTTTCCCAATCAGCCCCAGCATTTT. Its protein is CASSEFPNQPQHF.

This clonotype was recorded at least ten times. The chain joins TRBV7-2 to TRBJ2-3; 9 nucleotides agree with TRBD2. The CDR3 has 18 amino acids. The germline CDR1 and CDR2 sequences are SGHTA and FQGNSA. V shed 6 bases, J shed 2 bases, and the junction held 15 bases outside the gene matches. DNA of the CDR3: TGTGCCAGCAGTATGCTAGCGGGGACCCTACAGTACACAGATACGCAGTATTTT. Its protein product is CASSMLAGTLQYTDTQYF.

This chain joins TRBV4-3 and TRBJ1-3, with 7 bases fitting TRBD1. CDR1 LGHNA and CDR2 YSLEER come from the germline V gene. This CDR3 comprises 16 residues. J gave up 7 bases and V 0 bases, and 9 bases lay outside the gene matches. CDR3 sequence: CASSQEWQGVGNTIYF. CDR3 bases: TGCGCCAGCAGCCAAGAATGGCAGGGGGTCGGGAACACCATATATTTT.

In this sample, this clonotype turned up many times. The chain uses TRBV12-3 or TRBV12-4 and TRBJ2-1, with D tentatively TRBD2 (6 bases). The CDR3 is 14 residues long. V lost 3 bases, J lost 6 bases, and 12 bases lay in between. DNA of the CDR3: TGTGCCAGCAGTTTTAGTCGGGGACTCAATGAGCAGTTCTTC. This gives the protein CASSFSRGLNEQFF.

The chain is built from TRBV7-9 and TRBJ1-5; D is uncertain. From germline, CDR1 is SEHNR and CDR2 FQNEAQ (reference sequence). The CDR3 length is 15 residues. V lost 5 bases, J lost 4 bases, and 15 bases lay in between. CDR3 DNA sequence: TGTGCCAGCAGCCAGACCGGGATCCGAAATCAGCCCCAGCATTTT. Residues: CASSQTGIRNQPQHF.

The rearrangement links TRBV11-3 to TRBJ2-1; D is perhaps TRBD1 (6 bases). Trimming stripped 4 bases from V and 3 bases from J, with 10 bases between. Germline-derived CDR1 and CDR2 are SGHNT and YENEEA. This CDR3 has 14 amino acids. The CDR3 spells CASSCRDNYNEQFF. As DNA, the CDR3 is TGTGCCAGCAGCTGCCGGGACAACTACAATGAGCAGTTCTTC.

This chain links TRBV12-3 or TRBV12-4 with TRBJ2-7; D perhaps matches TRBD2 (5 bases). With 1 base removed from V and 3 bases from J, the gap between germline ends came to 13 bases. The CDR3 extends over 15 amino acids. CDR3 sequence reads: CASSLGRVGFYEQYV. The CDR3 coding sequence is TGTGCCAGCAGTTTAGGGCGGGTGGGTTTCTACGAGCAGTACGTC.

V and J are TRBV28 and TRBJ1-5, with D possibly being TRBD1 (5 bases). This CDR3 contains 16 residues. Germline loops: CDR1 MDHEN, CDR2 SYDVKM. V was clipped by 3 bases and J by 0 bases, with 12 bases between them. The CDR3 is CASSFEGAYSNQPQHF. The CDR3 DNA reads TGTGCCAGCAGTTTTGAAGGGGCTTATAGCAATCAGCCCCAGCATTTT.

In its sample, this clonotype was seen once. The chain couples TRBV12-3 or TRBV12-4 to TRBJ2-7; tentative D call: TRBD1 (5 bases). V lost 6 bases and J 6 bases, leaving 21 bases between the germline ends. The CDR3 spans 15 residues. In nucleotides, the CDR3 is TGTGCCAGCAGGGAGTCAGGCATCAGGGATTCCGAGCAGTACTTC. Amino acids: CASRESGIRDSEQYF.

In its sample, this clonotype was seen a few times. The chain combines TRBV7-6 with TRBJ2-1; D not resolved. The CDR3 length is 15 residues. Looked up from germline, CDR1 is SGHVS and CDR2 is FNYEAQ. Trimming removed 3 bases from V and 6 bases from J, with 15 bases in between. CDR3 sequence reads: CASSLPGRTVNEQFF. Written as DNA, the CDR3 is TGTGCCAGCAGCTTGCCGGGCAGAACAGTCAATGAGCAGTTCTTC.